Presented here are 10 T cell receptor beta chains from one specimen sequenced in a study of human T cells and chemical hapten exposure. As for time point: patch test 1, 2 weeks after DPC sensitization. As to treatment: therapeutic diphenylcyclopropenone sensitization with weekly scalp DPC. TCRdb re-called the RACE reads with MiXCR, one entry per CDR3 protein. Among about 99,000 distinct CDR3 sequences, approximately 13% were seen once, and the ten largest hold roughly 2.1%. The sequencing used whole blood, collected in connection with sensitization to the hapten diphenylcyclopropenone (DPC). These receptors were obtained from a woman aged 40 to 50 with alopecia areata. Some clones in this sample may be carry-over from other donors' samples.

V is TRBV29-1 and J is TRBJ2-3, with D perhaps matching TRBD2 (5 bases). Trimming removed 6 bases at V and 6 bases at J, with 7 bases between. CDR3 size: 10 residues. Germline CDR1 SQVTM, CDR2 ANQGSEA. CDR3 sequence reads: CSVEGDTQYF. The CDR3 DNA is TGCAGCGTCGAGGGTGATACGCAGTATTTT.

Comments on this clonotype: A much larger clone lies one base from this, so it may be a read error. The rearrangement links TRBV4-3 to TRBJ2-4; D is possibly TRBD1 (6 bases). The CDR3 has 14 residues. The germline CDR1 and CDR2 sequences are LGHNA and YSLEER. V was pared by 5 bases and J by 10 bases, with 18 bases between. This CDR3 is CASSEITGRKIQYF. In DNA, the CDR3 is TGCGCCAGCAGCGAAATTACAGGGCGAAAAATTCAGTACTTC.

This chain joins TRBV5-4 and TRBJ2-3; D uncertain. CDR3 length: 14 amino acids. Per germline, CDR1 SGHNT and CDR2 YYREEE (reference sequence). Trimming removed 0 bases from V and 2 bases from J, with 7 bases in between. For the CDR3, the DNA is TGTGCCAGCAGCTTGGAAGGGTCCACAGATACGCAGTATTTT. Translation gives CASSLEGSTDTQYF.

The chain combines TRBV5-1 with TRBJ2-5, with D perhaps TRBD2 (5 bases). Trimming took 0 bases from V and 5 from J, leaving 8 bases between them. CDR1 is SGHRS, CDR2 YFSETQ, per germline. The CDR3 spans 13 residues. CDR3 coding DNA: TGCGCCAGCAGCTTGGGCAGGAGGGAGACCCAGTACTTC. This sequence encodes CASSLGRRETQYF. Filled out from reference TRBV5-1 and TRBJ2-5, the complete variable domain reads KAGVTQTPRYLIKTRGQQVTLSCSPISGHRSVSWYQQTPGQGLQFLFEYFSETQRNKGNFPGRFSGRQFSNSRSEMNVSTLELGDSALYLCASSLGRRETQYFGPGTRLLVL.

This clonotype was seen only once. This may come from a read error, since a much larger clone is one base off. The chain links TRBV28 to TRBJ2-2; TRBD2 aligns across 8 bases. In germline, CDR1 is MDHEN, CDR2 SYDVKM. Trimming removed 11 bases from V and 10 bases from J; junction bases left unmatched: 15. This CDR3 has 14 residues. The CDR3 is CAHREGGEAKELFF. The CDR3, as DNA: TGTGCCCACCGGGAGGGCGGGGAGGCTAAGGAGCTGTTTTTT.

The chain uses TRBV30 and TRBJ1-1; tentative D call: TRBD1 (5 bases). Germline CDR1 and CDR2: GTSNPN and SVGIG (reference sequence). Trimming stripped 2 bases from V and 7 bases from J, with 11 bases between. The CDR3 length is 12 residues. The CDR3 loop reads CAWSQGRREAFF. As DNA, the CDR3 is TGTGCCTGGAGTCAGGGACGGCGTGAAGCTTTCTTT.

For the CDR3, the DNA is TGTGCCACCAGTGATTTGGCAGGGAGGGGCACAGATACGCAGTATTTT. Encoded protein: CATSDLAGRGTDTQYF. The rearrangement joins TRBV24-1 to TRBJ2-3; TRBD2 aligns across 7 bases. The J segment lost 1 base and the V segment lost 0 bases, leaving 3 bases of the junction unmatched. The CDR3 runs 16 residues. Germline loops: CDR1 KGHDR, CDR2 SFDVKD.

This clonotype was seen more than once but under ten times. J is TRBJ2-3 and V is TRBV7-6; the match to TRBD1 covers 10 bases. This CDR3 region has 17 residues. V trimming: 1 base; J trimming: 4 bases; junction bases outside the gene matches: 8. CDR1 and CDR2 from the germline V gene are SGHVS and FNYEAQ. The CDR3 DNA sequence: TGTGCCAGCAGCTTAGTTGGGCGCGGACAGGGGGCAGATACGCAGTATTTT. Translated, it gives CASSLVGRGQGADTQYF.

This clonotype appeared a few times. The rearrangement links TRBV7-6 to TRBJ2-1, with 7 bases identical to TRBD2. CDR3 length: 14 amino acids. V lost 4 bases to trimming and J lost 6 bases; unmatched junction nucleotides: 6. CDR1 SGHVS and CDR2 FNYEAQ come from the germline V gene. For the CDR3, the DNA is TGTGCCAGCAGCTCGACTAGCCCCTCCAATGAGCAGTTCTTC. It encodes CASSSTSPSNEQFF.

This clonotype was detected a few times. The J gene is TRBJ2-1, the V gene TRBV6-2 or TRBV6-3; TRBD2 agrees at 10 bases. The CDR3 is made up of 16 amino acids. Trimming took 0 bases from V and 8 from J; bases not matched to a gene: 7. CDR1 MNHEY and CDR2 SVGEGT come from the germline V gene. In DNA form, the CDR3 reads TGTGCCAGCAGTTACTCGGCTAGCGGGAGTAGGTATGAGCAGTTCTTC. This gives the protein CASSYSASGSRYEQFF.